This T cell receptor beta chain is from a study of beta chain features in type 1 diabetes. In regard to this clone: Its antigen remains unidentified. Within the sample, other DNA sequences also encode this same CDR3.

Reverse transcribing all isolated RNA meant expressed TCRB transcripts were sequenced. Some clones are missing from TCRdb's copy, which holds only in-frame ones; the method was immunoSEQ multiplex PCR. This sample has 600,000 to 700,000 clones; roughly an eighth occur once, and the top ten carry about 0.02%. General study points: Shortening of TCRB CDR3s, moderate but significant, appeared in all four CD4+ subsets of Type 1 diabetes patients. In the patient group, naive, central memory and Treg TCRB repertoires seemed more alike than in the healthy donor group. The study found fewer insertions and more deletions at VDJ junctions in type 1 diabetes patients.

The sample comprised naive CD4+ T cells from blood. The origin of this receptor is a man aged 18 to 29 with type 1 diabetes.

This chain's CDR3 is CSVGQSNQPQHF. In nucleotides, the CDR3 is TGCAGCGTAGGACAGAGCAATCAGCCCCAGCATTTT. The chain joins TRBV29-1 to TRBJ1-5, with D maybe TRBD1 (6 bases). CDR1 and CDR2 from the germline V gene are SQVTM and ANQGSEA. Trimming removed 6 bases from V and 1 base from J, with 7 bases in between. There are 12 residues in the CDR3.